The entry that follows covers one T cell receptor beta chain sequence. Original methodology: Estimates of nucleated cell counts were drawn from the amplification of reference gene primers. This table comes from immunoSEQ multiplex PCR, and its TCRdb copy is limited to in-frame clones, with some not included. V and J calls and clone size follow that table, whereas D and trimming were derived from the DNA. The sample carries about 240,000 clones, 87% recorded once. This CDR3 region has 13 residues. Germline lookup yields CDR1 KGHSH and CDR2 LQKENI. V lost 2 bases to trimming and J lost 6 bases, with 11 bases between them. Enrolled through a virtual design, the participants were between 18 and 89 years of age and came from 24 US areas. Participants reported their clinical history, and cohort assignment relied on those reports. The data were taken from a study of blood T cell repertoires in COVID-19.

Sequencing used PBMCs or T cells enriched from blood (not recorded which). V is TRBV18 and J is TRBJ2-7, with D possibly being TRBD2 (6 bases). The clonotype originates from a young woman with acute COVID-19. This chain's CDR3 is CASSPGGFLEQYF. The DNA for the CDR3 is TGTGCCAGCTCACCAGGGGGGTTTCTCGAGCAGTACTTC.